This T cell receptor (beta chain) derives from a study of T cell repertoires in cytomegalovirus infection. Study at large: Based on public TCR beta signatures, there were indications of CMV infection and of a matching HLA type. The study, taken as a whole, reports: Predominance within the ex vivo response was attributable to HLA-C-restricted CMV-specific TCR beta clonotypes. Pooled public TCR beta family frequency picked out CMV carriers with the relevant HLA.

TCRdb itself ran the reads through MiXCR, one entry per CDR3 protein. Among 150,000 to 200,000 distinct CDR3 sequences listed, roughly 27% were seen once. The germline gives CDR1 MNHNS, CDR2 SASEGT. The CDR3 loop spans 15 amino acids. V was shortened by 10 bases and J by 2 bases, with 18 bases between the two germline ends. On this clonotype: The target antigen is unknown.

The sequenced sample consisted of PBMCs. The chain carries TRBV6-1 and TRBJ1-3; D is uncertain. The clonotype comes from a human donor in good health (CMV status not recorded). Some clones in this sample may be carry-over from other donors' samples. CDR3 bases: TGTGCCATCACCCGAAACGCCGAGACTGGAAACACCATATATTTT. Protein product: CAITRNAETGNTIYF.